The clone carrying this TCR beta chain was counted ten times or more. Its antigen is not known. The sample comes from a study of identical twins. Study-level findings and limits: Cross-sectional statistical analysis, not tracking of the same donors, underpinned the conclusions. Analyses based on zero insertions could be partly confounded by invariant MAIT and iNKT cells. The degree of excess twin sharing was weaker in beta out-of-frame sequences. Insertions were fewer in abundant cord blood beta clonotypes, whereas memory repertoires showed none of this pattern.

In germline, CDR1 is SGHRS, CDR2 YFSETQ. V lost 4 bases to trimming and J lost 4 bases, with 13 bases between them. The length of the CDR3 is 14 residues. TCRdb itself ran the 5' RACE reads through MiXCR, one entry per CDR3 protein. Found here are about 460,000 distinct CDR3 sequences, approximately 15% of them singletons; the top ten hold around 0.48%. These data were also reused for a study on yellow fever vaccine responses in identical twins.

The chain couples TRBV5-1 to TRBJ2-3; D remains ambiguous. The sequence was obtained from a woman in her late teens or twenties in good health. The source material was CD4+ T cells sorted from blood. In DNA, the CDR3 is TGCGCCAGCAGCGCCAAGCCCAACTCAGATACGCAGTATTTT. This codes for CASSAKPNSDTQYF.